This entry lists 3 T cell receptor beta chains sequenced from one sample in a study of T cell repertoires in cytomegalovirus infection. TCRdb reanalysed the reads using MiXCR and keeps one entry per CDR3 protein. The sample holds roughly 230,000 distinct CDR3 sequences, about 17% seen once. The sample consisted of CD8+ T cells from PBMCs. The receptors originated from a human donor in good health (CMV status not recorded). Some clones in this sample may be carry-over from other donors' samples.

In its sample, this clonotype was seen many times. This sequence joins TRBV27 and TRBJ1-1; a weak D match, TRBD1 (5 bases). V was shortened by 6 bases and J by 2 bases, with 16 bases between the two germline ends. In germline, CDR1 is MNHEY, CDR2 SMNVEV (reference sequence). The CDR3 contains 15 residues. The CDR3 sequence is CASSVGSGINTEAFF. Here the CDR3 DNA reads TGTGCCAGCAGCGTGGGTTCAGGGATAAACACTGAAGCTTTCTTT.

This clonotype was detected a few times. The chain carries TRBV14 and TRBJ2-7; tentatively, D is TRBD1 (6 bases). Trimming pared 1 base from V and 6 bases from J, leaving 16 bases between. The CDR3 loop spans 15 amino acids. Germline values: CDR1 SGHDN, CDR2 FVKESK. CDR3 protein: CASSQAPGHAGEQYF. The CDR3 DNA sequence: TGTGCCAGCAGCCAAGCCCCGGGACACGCCGGCGAGCAGTACTTC. Full variable domain (missing parts from reference TRBV14 and TRBJ2-7): EAGVTQFPSHSVIEKGQTVTLRCDPISGHDNLYWYRRVMGKEIKFLLHFVKESKQDESGMPNNRFLAERTGGTYSTLKVQPAELEDSGVYFCASSQAPGHAGEQYFGPGTRLTVT.

This clonotype was seen a few times. The chain is built from TRBV5-8 and TRBJ1-3, with D unresolved. CDR3 size: 14 residues. Trimming cost V 4 bases and J 1 base, with 9 bases left between them. The germline gives CDR1 SGHTS, CDR2 YDEGEE. The CDR3 reads CASSLRYSGNTIYF. The CDR3, as DNA: TGTGCCAGCAGCCTCCGATATTCTGGAAACACCATATATTTT.